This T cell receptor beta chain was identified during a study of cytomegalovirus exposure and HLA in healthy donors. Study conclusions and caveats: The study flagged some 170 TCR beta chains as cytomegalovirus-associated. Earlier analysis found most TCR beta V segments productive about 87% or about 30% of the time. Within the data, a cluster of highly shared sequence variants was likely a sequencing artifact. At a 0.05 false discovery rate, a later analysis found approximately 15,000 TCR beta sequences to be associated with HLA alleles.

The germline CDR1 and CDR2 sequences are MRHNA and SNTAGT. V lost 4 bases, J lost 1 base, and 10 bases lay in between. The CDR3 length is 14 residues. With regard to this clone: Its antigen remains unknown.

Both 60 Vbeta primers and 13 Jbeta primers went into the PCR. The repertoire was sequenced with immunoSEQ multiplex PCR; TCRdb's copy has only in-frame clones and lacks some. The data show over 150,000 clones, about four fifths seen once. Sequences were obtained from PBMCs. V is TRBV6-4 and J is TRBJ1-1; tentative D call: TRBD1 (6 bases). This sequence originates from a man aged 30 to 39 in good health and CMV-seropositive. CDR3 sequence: CASSVTGTNTEAFF. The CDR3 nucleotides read TGTGCCAGCAGTGTCACAGGGACGAACACTGAAGCTTTCTTT.